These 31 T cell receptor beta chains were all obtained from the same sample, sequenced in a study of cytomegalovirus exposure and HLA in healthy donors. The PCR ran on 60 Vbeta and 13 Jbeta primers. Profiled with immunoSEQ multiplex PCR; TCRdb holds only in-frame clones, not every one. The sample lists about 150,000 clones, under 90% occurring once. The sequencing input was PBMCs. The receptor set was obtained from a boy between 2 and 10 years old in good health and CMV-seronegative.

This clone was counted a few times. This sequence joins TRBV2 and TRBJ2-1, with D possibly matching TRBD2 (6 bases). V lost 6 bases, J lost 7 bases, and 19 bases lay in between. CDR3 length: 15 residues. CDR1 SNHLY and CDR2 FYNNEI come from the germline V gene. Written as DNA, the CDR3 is TGTGCCAGCAGGGCCCTAGGAGGGAGTGGGAATGAGCAGTTCTTC. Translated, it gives CASRALGGSGNEQFF.

The CDR3 DNA reads TGTGCCAGCAGCTCGGGACTAGCCGGCTACGAGCAGTACTTC. This gives the protein CASSSGLAGYEQYF. The genes are TRBV7-9 and TRBJ2-7; TRBD2 agrees at 9 bases. The CDR3 extends over 14 amino acids. Trimming cost V 4 bases and J 3 bases; bases outside gene matches: 4. CDR1 SEHNR and CDR2 FQNEAQ come from the germline V gene (reference sequence).

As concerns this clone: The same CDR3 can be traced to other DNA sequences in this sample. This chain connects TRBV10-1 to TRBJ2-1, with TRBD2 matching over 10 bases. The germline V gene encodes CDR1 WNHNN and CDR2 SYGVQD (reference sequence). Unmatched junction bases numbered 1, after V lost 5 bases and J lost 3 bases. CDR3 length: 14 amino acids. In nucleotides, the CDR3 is TGCGCCAGCAGTCGACTAGCGGGCTACAATGAGCAGTTCTTC. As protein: CASSRLAGYNEQFF.

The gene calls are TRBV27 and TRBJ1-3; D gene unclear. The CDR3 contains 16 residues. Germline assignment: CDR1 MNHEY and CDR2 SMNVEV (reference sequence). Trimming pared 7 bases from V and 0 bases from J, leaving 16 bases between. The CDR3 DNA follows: TGTGCCAGCAAGATGGAGGGCACCAACTCTGGAAACACCATATATTTT. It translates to CASKMEGTNSGNTIYF.

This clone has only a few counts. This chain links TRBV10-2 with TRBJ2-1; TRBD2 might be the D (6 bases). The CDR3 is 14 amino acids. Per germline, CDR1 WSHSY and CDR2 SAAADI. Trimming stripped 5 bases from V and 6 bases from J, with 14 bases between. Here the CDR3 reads CASSLARNVNEQFF. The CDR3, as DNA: TGCGCCAGCAGTCTAGCGCGAAACGTCAATGAGCAGTTCTTC.

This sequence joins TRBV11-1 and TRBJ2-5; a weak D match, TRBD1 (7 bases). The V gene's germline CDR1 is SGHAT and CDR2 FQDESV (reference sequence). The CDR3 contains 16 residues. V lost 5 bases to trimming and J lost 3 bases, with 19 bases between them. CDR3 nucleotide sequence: TGTGCCAGCAGCCTAATGACAGGGCGGGAAGAAGAGACCCAGTACTTC. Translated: CASSLMTGREEETQYF.

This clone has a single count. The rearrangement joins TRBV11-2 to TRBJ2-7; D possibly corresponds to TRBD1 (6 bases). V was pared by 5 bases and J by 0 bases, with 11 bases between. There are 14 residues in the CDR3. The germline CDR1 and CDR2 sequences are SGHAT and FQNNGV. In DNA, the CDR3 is TGTGCCAGCAGCACCGACAGGACCTCCTACGAGCAGTACTTC. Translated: CASSTDRTSYEQYF.

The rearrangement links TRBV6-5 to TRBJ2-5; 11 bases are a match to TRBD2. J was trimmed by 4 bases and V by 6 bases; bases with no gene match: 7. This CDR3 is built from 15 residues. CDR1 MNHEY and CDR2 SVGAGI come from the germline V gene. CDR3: CASRQLAGVGETQYF. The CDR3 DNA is TGTGCCAGCAGACAACTAGCGGGAGTTGGAGAGACCCAGTACTTC.

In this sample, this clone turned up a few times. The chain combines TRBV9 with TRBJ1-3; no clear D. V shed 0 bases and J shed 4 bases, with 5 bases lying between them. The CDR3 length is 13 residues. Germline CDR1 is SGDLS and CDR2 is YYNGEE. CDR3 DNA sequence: TGTGCCAGCAGCGTAGACGGGGGAAACACCATATATTTT. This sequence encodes CASSVDGGNTIYF.

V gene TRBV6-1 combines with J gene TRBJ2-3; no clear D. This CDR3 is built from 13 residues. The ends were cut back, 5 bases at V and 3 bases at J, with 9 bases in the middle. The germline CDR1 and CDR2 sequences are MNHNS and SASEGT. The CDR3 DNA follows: TGTGCCAGCAGTTTTCTCCGTACAGATACGCAGTATTTT. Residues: CASSFLRTDTQYF.

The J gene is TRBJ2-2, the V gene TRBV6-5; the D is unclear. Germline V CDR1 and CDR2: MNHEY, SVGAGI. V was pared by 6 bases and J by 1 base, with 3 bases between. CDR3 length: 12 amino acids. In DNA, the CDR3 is TGTGCCAGCAGCCGGAACACCGGGGAGCTGTTTTTT. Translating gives CASSRNTGELFF.

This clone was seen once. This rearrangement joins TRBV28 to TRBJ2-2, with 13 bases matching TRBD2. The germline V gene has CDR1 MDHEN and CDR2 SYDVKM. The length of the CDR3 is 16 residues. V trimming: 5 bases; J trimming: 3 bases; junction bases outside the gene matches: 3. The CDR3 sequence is CASSGLAGDDTGELFF. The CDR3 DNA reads TGTGCCAGCAGTGGACTAGCGGGAGACGACACCGGGGAGCTGTTTTTT.

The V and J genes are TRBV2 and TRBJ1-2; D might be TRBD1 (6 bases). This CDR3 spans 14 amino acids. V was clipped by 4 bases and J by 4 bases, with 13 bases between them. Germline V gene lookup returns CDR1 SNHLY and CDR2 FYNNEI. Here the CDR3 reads CASSGAGQPYGYTF. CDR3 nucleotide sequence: TGTGCCAGCAGTGGGGCCGGACAGCCCTATGGCTACACCTTC.

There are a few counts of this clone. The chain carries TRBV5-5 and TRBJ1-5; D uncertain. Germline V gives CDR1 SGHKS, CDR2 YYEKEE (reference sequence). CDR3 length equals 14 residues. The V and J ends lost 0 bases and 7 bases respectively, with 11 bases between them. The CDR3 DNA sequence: TGTGCCAGCAGCTTGGCGGGGATTCGCCAGCCCCAGCATTTT. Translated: CASSLAGIRQPQHF.

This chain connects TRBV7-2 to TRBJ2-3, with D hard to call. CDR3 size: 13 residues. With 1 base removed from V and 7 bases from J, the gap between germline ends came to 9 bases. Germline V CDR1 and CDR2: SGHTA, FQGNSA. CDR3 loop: CASSLELVNTQYF. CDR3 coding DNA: TGTGCCAGCAGCTTAGAGTTAGTGAATACGCAGTATTTT. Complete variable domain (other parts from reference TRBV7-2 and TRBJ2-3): GAGVSQSPSNKVTEKGKDVELRCDPISGHTALYWYRQSLGQGLEFLIYFQGNSAPDKSGLPSDRFSAERTGGSVSTLTIQRTQQEDSAVYLCASSLELVNTQYFGPGTRLTVL.

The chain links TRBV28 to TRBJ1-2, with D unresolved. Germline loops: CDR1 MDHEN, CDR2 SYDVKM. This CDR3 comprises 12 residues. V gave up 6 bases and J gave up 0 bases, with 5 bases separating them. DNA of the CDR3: TGTGCCAGCAGCCCAGCTAACTATGGCTACACCTTC. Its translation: CASSPANYGYTF.

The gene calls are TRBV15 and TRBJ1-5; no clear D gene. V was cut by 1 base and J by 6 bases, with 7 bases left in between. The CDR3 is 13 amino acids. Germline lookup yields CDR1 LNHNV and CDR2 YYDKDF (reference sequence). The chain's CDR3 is CATSRVSIQPQHF. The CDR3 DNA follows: TGTGCCACCAGCAGAGTCAGTATTCAGCCCCAGCATTTT.

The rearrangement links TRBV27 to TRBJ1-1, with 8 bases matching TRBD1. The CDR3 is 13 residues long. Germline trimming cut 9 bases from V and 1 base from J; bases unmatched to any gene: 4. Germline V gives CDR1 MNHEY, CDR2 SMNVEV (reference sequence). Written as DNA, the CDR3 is TGTGCCAGTCACCAGGGGGCGAACACTGAAGCTTTCTTT. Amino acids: CASHQGANTEAFF.

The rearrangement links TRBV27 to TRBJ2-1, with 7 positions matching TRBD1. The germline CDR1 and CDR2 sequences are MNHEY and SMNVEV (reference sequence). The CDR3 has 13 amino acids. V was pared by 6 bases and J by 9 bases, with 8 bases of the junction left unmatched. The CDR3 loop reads CASSSHRGPEQFF. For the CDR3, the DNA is TGTGCCAGCAGCTCCCACAGGGGCCCTGAGCAGTTCTTC.

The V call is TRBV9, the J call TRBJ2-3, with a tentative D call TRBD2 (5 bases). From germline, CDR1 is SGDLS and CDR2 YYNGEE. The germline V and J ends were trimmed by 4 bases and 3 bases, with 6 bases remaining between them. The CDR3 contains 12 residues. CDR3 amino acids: CASSWRTDTQYF. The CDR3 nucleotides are TGTGCCAGCAGCTGGAGGACAGATACGCAGTATTTT.

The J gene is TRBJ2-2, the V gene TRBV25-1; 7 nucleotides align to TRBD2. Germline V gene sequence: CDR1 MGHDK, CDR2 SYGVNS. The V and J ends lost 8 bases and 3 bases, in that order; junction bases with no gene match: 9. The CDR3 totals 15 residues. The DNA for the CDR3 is TGTGCCAGCTCGCCTCCCGCGGGGGACACCGGGGAGCTGTTTTTT. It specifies CASSPPAGDTGELFF.

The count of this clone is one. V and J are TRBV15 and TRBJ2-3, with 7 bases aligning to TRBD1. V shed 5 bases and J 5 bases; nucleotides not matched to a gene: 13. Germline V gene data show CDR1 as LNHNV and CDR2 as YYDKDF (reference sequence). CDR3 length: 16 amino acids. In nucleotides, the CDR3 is TGTGCCACCAGCGCCTTACTGACAGGGTGGGGAGATACGCAGTATTTT. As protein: CATSALLTGWGDTQYF.

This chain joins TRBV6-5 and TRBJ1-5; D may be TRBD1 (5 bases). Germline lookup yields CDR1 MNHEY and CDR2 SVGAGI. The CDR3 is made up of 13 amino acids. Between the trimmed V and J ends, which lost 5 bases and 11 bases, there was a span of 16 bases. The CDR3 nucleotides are TGTGCCAGCAGTCGCAGGGCCGGAGCAGCCCAGCATTTT. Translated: CASSRRAGAAQHF.

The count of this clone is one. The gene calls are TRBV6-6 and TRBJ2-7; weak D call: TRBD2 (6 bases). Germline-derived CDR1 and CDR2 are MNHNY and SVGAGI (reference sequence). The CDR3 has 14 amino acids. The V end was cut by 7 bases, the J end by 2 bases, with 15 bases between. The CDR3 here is CASNTGLGTYEQYF. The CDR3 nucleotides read TGTGCCAGCAACACGGGACTGGGGACCTACGAGCAGTACTTC.

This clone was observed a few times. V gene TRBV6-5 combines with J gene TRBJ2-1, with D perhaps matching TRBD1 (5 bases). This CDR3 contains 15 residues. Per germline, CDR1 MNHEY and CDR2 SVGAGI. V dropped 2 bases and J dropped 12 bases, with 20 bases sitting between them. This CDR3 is CASSYTETVPMRQFF. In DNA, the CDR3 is TGTGCCAGCAGTTACACCGAGACAGTTCCAATGAGGCAGTTCTTC.

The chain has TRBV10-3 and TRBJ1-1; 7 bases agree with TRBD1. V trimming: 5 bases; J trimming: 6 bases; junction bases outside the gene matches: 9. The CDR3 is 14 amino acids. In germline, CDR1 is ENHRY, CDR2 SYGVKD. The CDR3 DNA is TGTGCCATCAGTACCTCGACAGGGCACGCTGAAGCTTTCTTT. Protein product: CAISTSTGHAEAFF.

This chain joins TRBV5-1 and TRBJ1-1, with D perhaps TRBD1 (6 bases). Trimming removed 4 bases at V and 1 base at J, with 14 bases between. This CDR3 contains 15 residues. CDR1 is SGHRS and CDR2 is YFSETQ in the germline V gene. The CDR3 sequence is CASSPYTGTNTEAFF. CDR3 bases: TGCGCCAGCAGCCCCTATACAGGGACGAACACTGAAGCTTTCTTT.

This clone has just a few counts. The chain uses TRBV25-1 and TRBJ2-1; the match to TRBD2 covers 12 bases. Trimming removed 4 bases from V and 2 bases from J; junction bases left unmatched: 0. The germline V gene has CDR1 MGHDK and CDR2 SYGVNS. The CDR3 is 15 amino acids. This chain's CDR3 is CASSGLAGAYNEQFF. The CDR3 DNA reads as TGTGCCAGCAGTGGACTAGCGGGGGCCTACAATGAGCAGTTCTTC.

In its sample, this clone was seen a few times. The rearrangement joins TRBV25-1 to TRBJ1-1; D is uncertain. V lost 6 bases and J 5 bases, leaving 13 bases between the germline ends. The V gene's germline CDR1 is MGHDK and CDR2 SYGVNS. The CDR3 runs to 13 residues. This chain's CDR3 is CASSRLFLTEAFF. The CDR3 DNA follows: TGTGCCAGCAGCCGACTTTTTTTGACTGAAGCTTTCTTT.

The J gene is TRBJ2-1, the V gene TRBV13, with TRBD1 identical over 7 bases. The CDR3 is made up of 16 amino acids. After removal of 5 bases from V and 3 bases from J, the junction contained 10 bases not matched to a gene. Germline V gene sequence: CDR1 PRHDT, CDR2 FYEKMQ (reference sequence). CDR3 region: CASSPAEGAFYNEQFF. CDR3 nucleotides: TGTGCCAGCAGCCCCGCAGAGGGGGCATTCTACAATGAGCAGTTCTTC.

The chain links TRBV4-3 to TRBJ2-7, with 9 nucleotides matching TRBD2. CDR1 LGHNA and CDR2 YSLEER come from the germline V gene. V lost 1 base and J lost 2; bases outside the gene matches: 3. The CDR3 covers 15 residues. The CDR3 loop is CASSQGASGTYEQYF. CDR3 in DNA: TGCGCCAGCAGCCAAGGGGCTAGCGGGACCTACGAGCAGTACTTC.